The 7 T cell receptor beta chains presented below share a single source sample, sequenced in a study of control samples from healthy donors and cancer patients. Assay: immunoSEQ multiplex PCR; the TCRdb copy retains only in-frame clones and omits some. The sample carries 100,000 to 110,000 clones, roughly 87% recorded once. Material for sequencing was blood. These receptors all stem from a woman aged 45-60 years in good health.

The chain recombines TRBV6-1 with TRBJ2-2, with a possible D match to TRBD1 (5 bases). The CDR3 has 16 amino acids. V lost 2 bases and J 6 bases, leaving 16 bases between the germline ends. Germline values: CDR1 MNHNS, CDR2 SASEGT. In nucleotides, the CDR3 is TGTGCCAGCAGTGAAAGGGGCAGCCTTGGTGCCGGGGAGCTGTTTTTT. Amino acids: CASSERGSLGAGELFF.

The chain joins TRBV9 to TRBJ2-1, with 7 bases matching TRBD2. The V and J ends lost 0 bases and 4 bases, in that order; junction bases with no gene match: 4. CDR1 and CDR2 (germline): SGDLS, YYNGEE. The CDR3 loop spans 15 amino acids. CDR3 region: CASSVVTGGYNEQFF. The CDR3 nucleotides read TGTGCCAGCAGCGTAGTTACGGGGGGATACAATGAGCAGTTCTTC.

The chain carries TRBV11-2 and TRBJ1-2; tentative D call: TRBD1 (5 bases). Trimming stripped 3 bases from V and 8 bases from J, with 13 bases between. Germline values: CDR1 SGHAT, CDR2 FQNNGV. This CDR3 region has 13 residues. CDR3 DNA: TGTGCCAGCAGCTTTGGGGGGTATGGCGGCTACACCTTC. It is translated as CASSFGGYGGYTF.

J is TRBJ2-1 and V is TRBV27; 9 nucleotides line up with TRBD2. There are 15 residues in the CDR3. Germline V gene lookup returns CDR1 MNHEY and CDR2 SMNVEV (reference sequence). Unmatched junction bases numbered 8, after V lost 6 bases and J lost 5 bases. This CDR3 reads CASRDRSGSDNEQFF. The CDR3 nucleotides are TGTGCCAGCAGAGACCGTAGCGGGAGTGACAATGAGCAGTTCTTC.

The V and J genes are TRBV30 and TRBJ2-1; tentative D call: TRBD2 (6 bases). Germline assignment: CDR1 GTSNPN and CDR2 SVGIG (reference sequence). V was pared by 8 bases and J by 9 bases, with 20 bases between. This CDR3 has 13 residues. CDR3 in DNA: TGTGCCGGTGATAGTAGCGGTTTGGGTGAGCAGTTCTTC. The encoded protein is CAGDSSGLGEQFF.

This clone was counted once. The chain has TRBV19 and TRBJ1-4; the D gene is possibly TRBD1 (6 bases). Germline-derived CDR1 and CDR2 are LNHDA and SQIVND (reference sequence). V was trimmed by 5 bases and J by 4 bases, leaving 8 bases between them. The CDR3 extends over 13 amino acids. The CDR3 region is CASSQGINEKLFF. Written as DNA, the CDR3 is TGTGCCAGTAGTCAGGGGATTAATGAAAAACTGTTTTTT.

This clone has only one observation. No conserved phenylalanine or tryptophan ends this CDR3, so it is likely a read error. This sequence joins TRBV7-8 and TRBJ1-2; 7 bases match TRBD1. The length of the CDR3 is 14 residues. Per germline, CDR1 SGHVS and CDR2 FQNEAQ. Unmatched junction bases numbered 8, after V lost 5 bases and J lost 5 bases. CDR3 protein: CASSRLGTDYGYTL. The CDR3, as DNA: TGTGCCAGCAGCCGACTCGGGACAGATTATGGCTACACCCTC.